The 27 T cell receptor beta chains below all came from one sample that was sequenced in a study of T cell responses to AZD1222 COVID-19 vaccine. The data were produced by immunoSEQ multiplex PCR, yet TCRdb's version contains in-frame clones alone and is incomplete. The sample lists approximately 120,000 clones; approximately 87% were seen once. This material consisted of peripheral blood, taken on day 0 of AZD1222 vaccination. The receptors were sampled from an adult in good health.

The CDR3 DNA sequence: TGTGCCAGCACCACGGGGAGCGGAATCTATGGCTACACCTTC. The encoded protein is CASTTGSGIYGYTF. The chain has TRBV28 and TRBJ1-2; no clear D gene. Per germline, CDR1 MDHEN and CDR2 SYDVKM. V was shortened by 7 bases and J by 4 bases, with 16 bases between the two germline ends. The CDR3 contains 14 residues.

This rearrangement joins TRBV9 to TRBJ2-1; TRBD2 matches 13 bases. The CDR3 runs to 19 residues. V shed 0 bases and J 2 bases; nucleotides not matched to a gene: 8. The germline CDR1 and CDR2 sequences are SGDLS and YYNGEE. CDR3 nucleotide sequence: TGTGCCAGCAGCGTAGGAGGGACTAGCGGGACGCTGGCCTACAATGAGCAGTTCTTC. As protein: CASSVGGTSGTLAYNEQFF.

This sequence joins TRBV6-6 and TRBJ2-1, with 9 bases fitting TRBD1. The length of the CDR3 is 14 residues. With V trimmed by 2 bases and J by 8 bases, 4 bases remained unmatched. Germline V gene data show CDR1 as MNHNY and CDR2 as SVGAGI (reference sequence). The CDR3 region has the DNA TGTGCCAGCAGTTACGGGACAGGGCGGGATGAGCAGTTCTTC. This sequence encodes CASSYGTGRDEQFF.

The chain uses TRBV2 and TRBJ1-1; D not resolved. Germline CDR1 SNHLY, CDR2 FYNNEI. CDR3 length: 12 amino acids. Trimming removed 0 bases from V and 5 bases from J, with 4 bases in between. Here the CDR3 DNA reads TGTGCCAGCAGTGAAGCGCGGACTGAAGCTTTCTTT. Protein product: CASSEARTEAFF.

J is TRBJ2-2 and V is TRBV19; D might be TRBD1 (6 bases). The CDR3 length is 15 residues. V lost 5 bases and J 1 base, leaving 11 bases between the germline ends. Germline CDR1 reads LNHDA; CDR2 reads SQIVND (reference sequence). The DNA of the CDR3 is TGTGCCAGTAGTCCTAGACAGGAGAACACCGGGGAGCTGTTTTTT. As protein: CASSPRQENTGELFF.

This clone was seen more than once but under ten times. The chain combines TRBV5-5 with TRBJ2-1; 8 bases line up with TRBD2. Losses at the gene ends were 0 bases for V and 14 bases for J; bases not matched to a gene: 10. Germline V CDR1 and CDR2: SGHKS, YYEKEE (reference sequence). The CDR3 is 14 residues long. CDR3 sequence reads: CASSLVAGTAREFF. CDR3 in DNA: TGTGCCAGCAGCTTGGTAGCGGGAACCGCCCGGGAGTTCTTC.

J is TRBJ1-2 and V is TRBV11-2, with 7 bases identical to TRBD1. The CDR3 spans 14 residues. V lost 3 bases to trimming and J lost 2 bases; unmatched junction nucleotides: 3. Germline CDR1 reads SGHAT; CDR2 reads FQNNGV. CDR3 nucleotide sequence: TGTGCCAGCAGCTTTTCGACAGGGAACTATGGCTACACCTTC. Its protein is CASSFSTGNYGYTF. The full variable domain, rest sourced from reference TRBV11-2 and TRBJ1-2, is EAGVAQSPRYKIIEKRQSVAFWCNPISGHATLYWYQQILGQGPKLLIQFQNNGVVDDSQLPKDRFSAERLKGVDSTLKIQPAKLEDSAVYLCASSFSTGNYGYTFGSGTRLTVV.

V is TRBV7-2 and J is TRBJ2-7, with D possibly TRBD2 on 6 matching bases. V dropped 4 bases and J dropped 5 bases, with 21 bases sitting between them. CDR1 and CDR2 from the germline V gene are SGHTA and FQGNSA. The CDR3 contains 16 residues. In DNA, the CDR3 is TGTGCCAGCAGCTGGGGTTCTTTAGCGGTCGTCCACGAGCAGTACTTC. Translating gives CASSWGSLAVVHEQYF.

The chain joins TRBV7-2 to TRBJ1-6; perhaps TRBD1 as D (5 bases). Germline V gene data show CDR1 as SGHTA and CDR2 as FQGNSA. The length of the CDR3 is 17 residues. V was pared by 4 bases and J by 5 bases, with 18 bases between. The CDR3 DNA sequence: TGTGCCAGCAGCTCGTCGTTGGGGGGGGTAAATAATTCACCCCTCCACTTT. This encodes CASSSSLGGVNNSPLHF.

The chain joins TRBV10-3 to TRBJ2-3, with 9 bases that match TRBD2. After removal of 2 bases from V and 4 bases from J, the junction contained 7 bases not matched to a gene. Per germline, CDR1 ENHRY and CDR2 SYGVKD. The CDR3 totals 16 residues. CDR3 sequence reads: CAISERLAGGADTQYF. Written as DNA, the CDR3 is TGTGCCATCAGTGAGAGGTTGGCGGGAGGGGCAGATACGCAGTATTTT.

V gene TRBV19 combines with J gene TRBJ1-1, with D possibly being TRBD1 (6 bases). The V and J ends lost 3 bases and 4 bases respectively, with 21 bases between them. CDR3 length: 17 amino acids. Germline V CDR1 and CDR2: LNHDA, SQIVND (reference sequence). CDR3 residues: CASSISDANREGTEAFF. The CDR3 DNA reads as TGTGCCAGTAGTATCTCAGACGCTAACAGGGAGGGCACTGAAGCTTTCTTT.

This clone was detected only a few times. V gene TRBV2 combines with J gene TRBJ2-7, with D possibly being TRBD1 (5 bases). Trimming took 7 bases from V and 0 from J, leaving 13 bases between them. Germline-derived CDR1 and CDR2 are SNHLY and FYNNEI. The CDR3 extends over 14 amino acids. CDR3 nucleotide sequence: TGTGCCAGCATGGGATCAGGGATCTCCTACGAGCAGTACTTC. Protein sequence: CASMGSGISYEQYF.

The chain has TRBV5-4 and TRBJ1-4, with 7 bases that match TRBD1. V trimming: 4 bases; J trimming: 10 bases; junction bases outside the gene matches: 10. Looked up from germline, CDR1 is SGHNT and CDR2 is YYREEE (reference sequence). This CDR3 comprises 14 residues. CDR3 sequence (DNA): TGTGCCAGCAGCACAGGACAGGATAGGGGAAAACTGTTTTTT. It codes for CASSTGQDRGKLFF.

The rearrangement uses TRBV9 and TRBJ2-3; 8 nucleotides agree with TRBD2. The V gene end was trimmed by 3 bases and the J gene end by 4 bases; junction bases not matched to a gene: 7. The CDR3 length is 15 residues. Germline lookup yields CDR1 SGDLS and CDR2 YYNGEE. In DNA, the CDR3 is TGTGCCAGCAGCGCTACGCGGGGGGCCGCAGATACGCAGTATTTT. The encoded protein is CASSATRGAADTQYF. The full variable domain, its missing parts supplied by reference TRBV9 and TRBJ2-3, is DSGVTQTPKHLITATGQRVTLRCSPRSGDLSVYWYQQSLDQGLQFLIQYYNGEERAKGNILERFSAQQFPDLHSELNLSSLELGDSALYFCASSATRGAADTQYFGPGTRLTVL.

By proportion, this clone is medium-sized. This chain links TRBV29-1 with TRBJ2-2, with 9 bases fitting TRBD1. Germline trimming cut 4 bases from V and 7 bases from J; bases unmatched to any gene: 7. Germline CDR1 is SQVTM and CDR2 is ANQGSEA. The CDR3 spans 14 residues. For the CDR3, the DNA is TGCAGCGTTGCGACAGGGGGGGAGGGCGGGGAGCTGTTTTTT. It codes for CSVATGGEGGELFF.

The genes are TRBV2 and TRBJ2-2, with D perhaps given as TRBD1 or TRBD2 (5 bases each). CDR3 length: 16 residues. Looked up from germline, CDR1 is SNHLY and CDR2 is FYNNEI. The V gene lost 9 bases and the J gene lost 7 bases, with 24 bases spanning the gap. The CDR3 sequence: CASATPGLRVRGELFF. The CDR3 DNA follows: TGTGCCAGTGCCACCCCCGGACTCAGGGTACGCGGGGAGCTGTTTTTT.

This chain connects TRBV5-8 to TRBJ1-1; D is possibly TRBD1 (5 bases). V was trimmed by 3 bases and J by 4 bases, leaving 7 bases between them. The length of the CDR3 is 12 residues. Germline CDR1 reads SGHTS; CDR2 reads YDEGEE. As DNA, the CDR3 is TGTGCCAGCAGCTCAGGGCCCACTGAAGCTTTCTTT. Amino acid sequence: CASSSGPTEAFF.

The rearrangement uses TRBV19 and TRBJ2-7; perhaps TRBD2 as D (6 bases). The CDR3 is made up of 12 amino acids. The V and J ends lost 10 bases and 5 bases respectively, with 15 bases between them. Germline CDR1 reads LNHDA; CDR2 reads SQIVND (reference sequence). Here the CDR3 DNA reads TGTGCCACCAGACTAGTTCGACACGAGCAGTACTTC. Translating it yields CATRLVRHEQYF.

The V and J genes are TRBV2 and TRBJ2-7; 7 bases are shared with TRBD2. V lost 11 bases and J lost 0; bases outside the gene matches: 7. The CDR3 sequence is 13 residues long. The germline V gene encodes CDR1 SNHLY and CDR2 FYNNEI. The CDR3 nucleotides are TGTGCCGGGACCCGGGACTACTCCTACGAGCAGTACTTC. Translation: CAGTRDYSYEQYF.

The genes are TRBV28 and TRBJ2-4; a weak D match, TRBD2 (5 bases). CDR1 is MDHEN and CDR2 is SYDVKM in the germline V gene. Between the trimmed V and J ends, which lost 6 bases and 8 bases, there was a span of 14 bases. The CDR3 is 13 amino acids. Here the CDR3 reads CASRTDHGDIQYF. The CDR3 DNA reads TGTGCCAGCAGAACAGATCACGGGGACATTCAGTACTTC.

The V gene is TRBV3-1 (or the pseudogene TRBV3-2), the J gene TRBJ1-2; D gene uncertain. This CDR3 comprises 11 residues. The V and J ends lost 3 bases and 8 bases respectively, with 7 bases between them. Per the germline V gene, CDR1 is LGHDT and CDR2 is YNNKEL (reference sequence). The CDR3 nucleotides read TGTGCCAGCAGCCAGGCCGAGGGCTACACCTTC. Protein: CASSQAEGYTF.

This chain connects TRBV4-3 to TRBJ1-1, with D unclear. Germline loops: CDR1 LGHNA, CDR2 YSLEER. CDR3 length equals 15 residues. The V and J ends lost 0 bases and 0 bases respectively, with 8 bases between them. CDR3 sequence reads: CASSQDGQMNTEAFF. CDR3 sequence (DNA): TGCGCCAGCAGCCAAGATGGGCAGATGAACACTGAAGCTTTCTTT.

The V and J genes are TRBV29-1 and TRBJ1-2; perhaps TRBD1 as D (5 bases). The CDR3 sequence is 14 residues long. The V and J ends lost 3 bases and 4 bases respectively, with 15 bases between them. From germline, CDR1 is SQVTM and CDR2 ANQGSEA. The CDR3 is CSVDGGTGAYGYTF. DNA of the CDR3: TGCAGCGTTGACGGGGGTACAGGAGCCTATGGCTACACCTTC.

This clone was seen just once. The chain uses TRBV4-1 and TRBJ1-2; D unresolved. V lost 3 bases and J 0 bases, leaving 8 bases between the germline ends. The CDR3 runs 14 residues. CDR1 MGHRA and CDR2 YSYEKL come from the germline V gene. This chain's CDR3 is CASSHDKANYGYTF. The CDR3 DNA reads TGCGCCAGCAGCCACGACAAGGCTAACTATGGCTACACCTTC.

In its sample, this clone was seen a few times. This chain uses TRBV28 with TRBJ2-2; 7 bases agree with TRBD2. Germline V gives CDR1 MDHEN, CDR2 SYDVKM. There are 16 residues in the CDR3. J was trimmed by 4 bases and V by 6 bases; bases with no gene match: 11. CDR3 in amino acids: CASSQTSPRSTGELFF. As DNA, the CDR3 is TGTGCCAGCAGCCAGACTAGCCCGAGGTCCACCGGGGAGCTGTTTTTT.

The chain carries TRBV4-3 and TRBJ2-4, with TRBD1 matching 10 bases. The CDR3 consists of 16 residues. Unmatched junction bases numbered 11, after V lost 4 bases and J lost 8 bases. Germline assignment: CDR1 LGHNA and CDR2 YSLEER. The CDR3 region is CASSLSPGQGKDIQYF. The CDR3 DNA reads TGCGCCAGCAGCCTTAGCCCGGGACAGGGGAAGGACATTCAGTACTTC.

V gene TRBV15 combines with J gene TRBJ1-5; 7 bases line up with TRBD1. Germline assignment: CDR1 LNHNV and CDR2 YYDKDF (reference sequence). With 0 bases clipped from V and 6 bases from J, the junction kept 2 bases outside the gene matches. This CDR3 region has 14 residues. The CDR3 coding sequence is TGTGCCACCAGCAGAGAAGGGGGCGGTCAGCCCCAGCATTTT. It specifies CATSREGGGQPQHF.